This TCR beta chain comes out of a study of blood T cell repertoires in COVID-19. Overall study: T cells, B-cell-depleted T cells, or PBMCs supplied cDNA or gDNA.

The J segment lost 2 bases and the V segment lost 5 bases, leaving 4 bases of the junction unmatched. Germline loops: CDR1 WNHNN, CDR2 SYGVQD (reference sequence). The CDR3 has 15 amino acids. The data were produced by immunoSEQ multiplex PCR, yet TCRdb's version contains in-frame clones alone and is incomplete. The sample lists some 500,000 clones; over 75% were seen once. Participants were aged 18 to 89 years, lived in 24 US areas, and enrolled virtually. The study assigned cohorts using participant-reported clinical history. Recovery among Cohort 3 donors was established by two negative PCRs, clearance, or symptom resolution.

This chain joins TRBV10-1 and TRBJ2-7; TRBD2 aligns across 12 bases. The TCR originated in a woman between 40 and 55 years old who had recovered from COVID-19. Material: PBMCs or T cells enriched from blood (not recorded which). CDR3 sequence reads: CASSSGLAGTYEQYF. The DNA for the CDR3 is TGCGCCAGCAGTTCGGGACTAGCGGGCACCTACGAGCAGTACTTC.